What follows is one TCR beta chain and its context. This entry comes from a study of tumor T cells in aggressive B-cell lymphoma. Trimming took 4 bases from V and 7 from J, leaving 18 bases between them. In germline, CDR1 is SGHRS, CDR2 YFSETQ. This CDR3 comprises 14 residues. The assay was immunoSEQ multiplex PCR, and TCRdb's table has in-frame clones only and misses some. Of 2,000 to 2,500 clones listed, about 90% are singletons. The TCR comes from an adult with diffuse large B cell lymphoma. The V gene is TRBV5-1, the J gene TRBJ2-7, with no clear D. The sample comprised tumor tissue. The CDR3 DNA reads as TGCGCCAGCAGCCCTGACTGGGTCGCTGGGGAGCAGTACTTC. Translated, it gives CASSPDWVAGEQYF.